These 18 T cell receptor beta chains were sequenced from one sample in a study of T cells in Graves' hyperthyroidism and ophthalmopathy. TCR beta CDR3 regions were amplified from RNA transcripts. First-round RT-PCR targeting the TCR CDR3 was performed with the HTBI primer set. Each CDR3 protein gets one entry after TCRdb re-called the multiplex PCR reads with MiXCR. The table lists roughly 630,000 distinct CDR3 sequences, approximately 14% of them singletons. The sample was blood. The source is a woman in her twenties or thirties with Graves' hyperthyroidism.

This chain uses TRBV27 with TRBJ1-1; a weak D match, TRBD1 (5 bases). The germline V gene encodes CDR1 MNHEY and CDR2 SMNVEV (reference sequence). The CDR3 has 13 residues. Trimming left V 8 bases short and J 3 bases short, with 13 bases between. CDR3: CASAVGGDTEAFF. DNA for the CDR3: TGTGCCAGCGCCGTGGGGGGGGACACTGAAGCTTTCTTT.

This clonotype was detected ten times or more. The chain joins TRBV27 to TRBJ2-1, with 8 nucleotides matching TRBD1. After removal of 8 bases from V and 5 bases from J, the junction contained 11 bases not matched to a gene. Germline assignment: CDR1 MNHEY and CDR2 SMNVEV (reference sequence). The CDR3 has 15 amino acids. CDR3 amino acids: CASGLGTGDDNEQFF. Written as DNA, the CDR3 is TGTGCCAGCGGGCTCGGGACAGGTGACGACAATGAGCAGTTCTTC.

This clonotype was seen only a few times. A much larger clone differs by one base, so this may be a read error. The DNA of the CDR3 is TGTGCCAGCTGTTACTCGAAAGGAAATACCGGAGGGGTGGGGGGCTACAATGAGCAGTTCTTC. It specifies CASCYSKGNTGGVGGYNEQFF. The chain uses TRBV6-2 or TRBV6-3 and TRBJ2-1; a possible D gene is TRBD2 (6 bases). CDR1 and CDR2 (germline): MNHEY, SVGEGT. This CDR3 spans 21 amino acids.

This clonotype was detected many times. This rearrangement joins TRBV19 to TRBJ2-7; tentative D call: TRBD1 (7 bases). V was pared by 5 bases and J by 6 bases, with 20 bases between. The CDR3 spans 15 residues. The germline V gene encodes CDR1 LNHDA and CDR2 SQIVND (reference sequence). CDR3 nucleotide sequence: TGTGCCAGTAGTCCCCCGCCAGGGGGGTTTCTCGAGCAGTACTTC. Its translation is CASSPPPGGFLEQYF.

This clonotype was seen repeatedly, ten times or more. V gene TRBV20-1 combines with J gene TRBJ2-7, with TRBD2 as a possible D gene (6 bases). Trimming left V 3 bases short and J 6 bases short, with 12 bases between. The CDR3 has 12 amino acids. Germline values: CDR1 DFQATT, CDR2 SNEGSKA (reference sequence). This CDR3 reads CSASPGASEQYF. CDR3 nucleotide sequence: TGCAGTGCTAGTCCGGGAGCCTCCGAGCAGTACTTC.

Many counts were recorded for this clonotype. The chain carries TRBV30 and TRBJ1-4, with D hard to call. Germline loops: CDR1 GTSNPN, CDR2 SVGIG (reference sequence). The CDR3 runs to 14 residues. V shed 4 bases and J shed 0 bases, with 9 bases lying between them. The DNA for the CDR3 is TGTGCCTGGAACCTCGGGGCAACTAATGAAAAACTGTTTTTT. The encoded protein is CAWNLGATNEKLFF. The whole variable domain, remainder taken from reference TRBV30 and TRBJ1-4, is SQTIHQWPATLVQPVGSPLSLECTVEGTSNPNLYWYRQAAGRGLQLLFYSVGIGQISSEVPQNLSASRPQDRQFILSSKKLLLSDSGFYLCAWNLGATNEKLFFGSGTQLSVL.

The V and J genes are TRBV5-5 and TRBJ1-5; the match to TRBD1 covers 7 bases. J lost 4 bases, V lost 4 bases, and 5 bases had no gene match. The V gene's germline CDR1 is SGHKS and CDR2 YYEKEE (reference sequence). There are 14 residues in the CDR3. DNA for the CDR3: TGTGCCAGCAGCCCGGACAGGCGGAATCAGCCCCAGCATTTT. Its protein product is CASSPDRRNQPQHF.

V is TRBV5-1 and J is TRBJ2-2, with 7 positions matching TRBD2. The CDR3 has 16 residues. CDR1 and CDR2 (germline): SGHRS, YFSETQ. The J segment lost 3 bases and the V segment lost 0 bases, leaving 5 bases of the junction unmatched. CDR3 residues: CASSLAASGYTGELFF. In DNA, the CDR3 is TGCGCCAGCAGCTTGGCAGCTAGCGGTTACACCGGGGAGCTGTTTTTT.

This clonotype has at least ten counts. The chain has TRBV7-2 and TRBJ1-2; D remains ambiguous. This CDR3 has 13 amino acids. Germline V gene data show CDR1 as SGHTA and CDR2 as FQGNSA. Trimming removed 1 base from V and 8 bases from J, with 11 bases in between. The CDR3 loop is CASSLDSEIGYTF. The CDR3 nucleotides read TGTGCCAGCAGCTTAGACTCTGAGATAGGCTACACCTTC.

V is TRBV30 and J is TRBJ1-1; no clear D gene. Germline-derived CDR1 and CDR2 are GTSNPN and SVGIG (reference sequence). This CDR3 contains 15 residues. With 0 bases removed from V and 1 base from J, the gap between germline ends came to 12 bases. The CDR3: CAWSVLPRRNTEAFF. CDR3 in DNA: TGTGCCTGGAGTGTACTCCCCAGGAGGAACACTGAAGCTTTCTTT.

This clonotype was seen many times. V gene TRBV7-2 combines with J gene TRBJ1-2, with 7 bases aligning to TRBD1. Looked up from germline, CDR1 is SGHTA and CDR2 is FQGNSA. V was clipped by 1 base and J by 6 bases; unmatched bases: 8. The CDR3 contains 15 residues. The CDR3 region is CASSLETGDWDGYTF. The CDR3 DNA reads as TGTGCCAGCAGCTTAGAAACAGGGGATTGGGATGGCTACACCTTC. The full variable domain, completed using reference TRBV7-2 and TRBJ1-2, is GAGVSQSPSNKVTEKGKDVELRCDPISGHTALYWYRQSLGQGLEFLIYFQGNSAPDKSGLPSDRFSAERTGGSVSTLTIQRTQQEDSAVYLCASSLETGDWDGYTFGSGTRLTVV.

The table lists this clonotype with many counts. V is TRBV5-1 and J is TRBJ1-1; D remains unclear. Germline-derived CDR1 and CDR2 are SGHRS and YFSETQ. The V end lost 9 bases, the J end lost 1 base, and 10 bases lay between the germline ends. The CDR3 spans 12 residues. The CDR3 loop is CATRAGNTEAFF. The CDR3 region has the DNA TGCGCCACCCGTGCGGGGAACACTGAAGCTTTCTTT.

A remark on this clonotype: Possible read error: a much larger clone is one base away. The V call is TRBV6-2 or TRBV6-3, the J call TRBJ2-1; D unresolved. Germline CDR1 reads MNHEY; CDR2 reads SVGEGT. This CDR3 contains 14 residues. Trimming removed 2 bases at V and 7 bases at J, with 12 bases between. The CDR3 sequence is CASSYRDEINEQFF. The CDR3 DNA follows: TGTGCCAGCAGTTACCGCGATGAGATTAATGAGCAGTTCTTC.

The J gene is TRBJ2-7, the V gene TRBV30; D remains unclear. Germline CDR1 reads GTSNPN; CDR2 reads SVGIG (reference sequence). The CDR3 length is 17 residues. The V gene lost 3 bases and the J gene lost 4 bases, with 25 bases spanning the gap. This chain's CDR3 is CAWSLPAPHPAEYEQYF. The CDR3 DNA reads TGTGCCTGGAGCCTTCCGGCCCCCCACCCAGCAGAATACGAGCAGTACTTC.

This clonotype has a count of ten or more. The V gene is TRBV5-6, the J gene TRBJ1-1; D remains ambiguous. Germline V gene lookup returns CDR1 SGHDT and CDR2 YYEEEE. The CDR3 is made up of 14 amino acids. Trimming stripped 4 bases from V and 8 bases from J, with 18 bases between. Here the CDR3 reads CASSPRTGPHEAFF. The CDR3 nucleotides read TGTGCCAGCAGCCCCCGGACTGGGCCTCACGAAGCTTTCTTT.

The J gene is TRBJ2-7, the V gene TRBV19; TRBD2 matches 7 bases. The CDR3 runs 14 residues. The germline CDR1 and CDR2 sequences are LNHDA and SQIVND (reference sequence). V was clipped by 5 bases and J by 6 bases; unmatched bases: 10. CDR3 in DNA: TGTGCCAGTAGTCCCGGACTAGTGCCGCTCGAGCAGTACTTC. Translating it yields CASSPGLVPLEQYF.

The table lists this clonotype with many counts. The chain recombines TRBV11-2 with TRBJ2-7; a weak D match, TRBD2 (5 bases). Germline values: CDR1 SGHAT, CDR2 FQNNGV. The CDR3 consists of 15 residues. V shed 3 bases and J shed 2 bases, with 14 bases lying between them. The CDR3 loop reads CASSFGAERTYEQYF. CDR3 in DNA: TGTGCCAGCAGCTTTGGTGCTGAGCGGACCTACGAGCAGTACTTC.

At least ten counts were recorded for this clonotype. The CDR3 DNA sequence: TGCAGCGTTGCGGCGACAGGTCCAACTCCCACCCAGTACTTC. Amino acids: CSVAATGPTPTQYF. The V call is TRBV29-1, the J call TRBJ2-5, with D possibly being TRBD1 (6 bases). This CDR3 has 14 residues. Germline-derived CDR1 and CDR2 are SQVTM and ANQGSEA. Deletions cut 4 bases from V and 8 bases from J, with 20 bases between.